These 32 T cell receptor beta chains originate from one sample sequenced in a study of blood T cell repertoires in COVID-19. Some clones are missing from TCRdb's copy, which holds only in-frame ones; the method was immunoSEQ multiplex PCR. The data contain 150,000 to 200,000 clones, 86% of them singletons. Sequencing was done on a sample of peripheral blood. These receptors originate from a man in his sixties with acute or convalescent COVID-19.

This clone was observed once. The rearrangement uses TRBV5-1 and TRBJ2-7, with D possibly being TRBD2 (6 bases). CDR3 length: 14 residues. CDR1 is SGHRS, CDR2 YFSETQ, per germline. V lost 4 bases, J lost 4 bases, and 15 bases lay in between. DNA for the CDR3: TGCGCCAGCAGCCCGGAGGGACCTAAGTACGAGCAGTACTTC. Its translation: CASSPEGPKYEQYF.

This chain links TRBV27 with TRBJ2-3; the match to TRBD2 covers 7 bases. Germline V lookup: CDR1 MNHEY, CDR2 SMNVEV (reference sequence). The V gene end was trimmed by 9 bases and the J gene end by 6 bases; junction bases not matched to a gene: 3. The CDR3 loop spans 11 amino acids. CDR3 DNA: TGTGCCAGGGGGGGGACCGATACGCAGTATTTT. Its translation: CARGGTDTQYF.

The chain employs TRBV3-1 (or the pseudogene TRBV3-2) and TRBJ2-2; 9 nucleotides align to TRBD2. In germline, CDR1 is LGHDT, CDR2 YNNKEL (reference sequence). V trimming: 4 bases; J trimming: 4 bases; junction bases outside the gene matches: 4. The CDR3 loop spans 15 amino acids. CDR3 bases: TGTGCCAGCAGCCGGCTAGCGGGAAGCACCGGGGAGCTGTTTTTT. It codes for CASSRLAGSTGELFF.

The chain links TRBV30 to TRBJ1-5; D uncertain. Trimming took off 0 bases at V and 6 bases at J, with 15 bases between the two ends. CDR1 is GTSNPN and CDR2 is SVGIG in the germline V gene (reference sequence). The CDR3 has 15 amino acids. The DNA for the CDR3 is TGTGCCTGGAGTGTAACCCAAGGAGGTACTCAGCCCCAGCATTTT. Translating gives CAWSVTQGGTQPQHF.

The chain joins TRBV14 to TRBJ2-7; TRBD2 might be the D (6 bases). The CDR3 runs 15 residues. V dropped 4 bases and J dropped 2 bases, with 15 bases sitting between them. From germline, CDR1 is SGHDN and CDR2 FVKESK. CDR3 protein: CASSLRRGTAYEQYF. CDR3 nucleotide sequence: TGTGCCAGCAGCCTCCGACGGGGGACTGCCTACGAGCAGTACTTC.

This clone came up once. The gene calls are TRBV28 and TRBJ2-3; TRBD2 agrees at 7 bases. CDR3 length: 14 residues. Trimming at V came to 3 bases and at J to 5 bases, leaving 5 bases not matched to a gene. Germline V CDR1 and CDR2: MDHEN, SYDVKM. CDR3 loop: CASSFAAGVDTQYF. CDR3 nucleotides: TGTGCCAGCAGTTTCGCGGCGGGAGTAGATACGCAGTATTTT. Based on the CDR3 plus reference TRBV28 and TRBJ2-3, the full variable domain is DVKVTQSSRYLVKRTGEKVFLECVQDMDHENMFWYRQDPGLGLRLIYFSYDVKMKEKGDIPEGYSVSREKKERFSLILESASTNQTSMYLCASSFAAGVDTQYFGPGTRLTVL.

This clone appeared a few times. The rearrangement joins TRBV18 to TRBJ1-1; a possible D gene is TRBD1 (6 bases). The V and J ends lost 2 bases and 1 base respectively, with 17 bases between them. The germline gives CDR1 KGHSH, CDR2 LQKENI. The CDR3 is 17 residues long. The CDR3 region has the DNA TGTGCCAGCTCACCATCACAGGGTGGGGGTCAGAACACTGAAGCTTTCTTT. This sequence encodes CASSPSQGGGQNTEAFF. Drawing the rest from reference TRBV18 and TRBJ1-1, the complete variable domain is NAGVMQNPRHLVRRRGQEARLRCSPMKGHSHVYWYRQLPEEGLKFMVYLQKENIIDESGMPKERFSAEFPKEGPSILRIQQVVRGDSAAYFCASSPSQGGGQNTEAFFGQGTRLTVV.

The chain recombines TRBV18 with TRBJ2-1; 7 bases align to TRBD2. CDR3 size: 15 residues. The ends lost 5 bases at V and 5 bases at J; junction bases unmatched: 9. Germline V gene lookup returns CDR1 KGHSH and CDR2 LQKENI. CDR3 sequence (DNA): TGTGCCAGCTCAATCCCCGGGAGCGGGAACAATGAGCAGTTCTTC. Translated: CASSIPGSGNNEQFF.

The rearrangement joins TRBV10-1 to TRBJ2-2; a possible D gene is TRBD2 (5 bases). The V gene lost 4 bases and the J gene lost 2 bases, with 11 bases spanning the gap. Germline V gene data show CDR1 as WNHNN and CDR2 as SYGVQD (reference sequence). There are 15 residues in the CDR3. This CDR3 reads CASSGPRANTGELFF. CDR3 DNA: TGCGCCAGCAGTGGTCCGCGGGCAAACACCGGGGAGCTGTTTTTT.

The rearrangement joins TRBV5-1 to TRBJ1-2; TRBD1 might be the D (5 bases). V was pared by 4 bases and J by 4 bases, with 14 bases between. The germline gives CDR1 SGHRS, CDR2 YFSETQ. This CDR3 spans 14 amino acids. The chain's CDR3 is CASSPEQESYGYTF. Here the CDR3 DNA reads TGCGCCAGCAGCCCGGAACAGGAGTCCTATGGCTACACCTTC.

This clone showed up just a few times. At one boundary the junction diverges from the germline segment, which might be a read error. The chain links TRBV30 to TRBJ1-2, with TRBD1 matching over 8 bases. Per germline, CDR1 GTSNPN and CDR2 SVGIG (reference sequence). This CDR3 has 13 amino acids. The CDR3 spells CAWSGDRNFGYTF. The CDR3 nucleotides read TGTGCCTGGAGTGGGGACAGGAACTTTGGCTACACCTTC.

The CDR3 DNA reads as TGTGCCAGCAGCCAACGGTCAGATACGCAGTATTTT. Translated: CASSQRSDTQYF. The V gene is TRBV3-1 (or the pseudogene TRBV3-2), the J gene TRBJ2-3; no reliable D call. Germline CDR1 and CDR2: LGHDT and YNNKEL (reference sequence). Trimming stripped 2 bases from V and 4 bases from J, with 4 bases between. CDR3 length equals 12 residues.

The genes are TRBV30 and TRBJ1-5, with 7 bases matching TRBD1. The ends lost 0 bases at V and 10 bases at J; junction bases unmatched: 12. The CDR3 is 15 amino acids. Germline V gene data show CDR1 as GTSNPN and CDR2 as SVGIG (reference sequence). The CDR3 DNA reads TGTGCCTGGAGTGTAATGGGACAGCCTCTTTATCCCCAGCATTTT. As protein: CAWSVMGQPLYPQHF.

The chain links TRBV3-1 (or the pseudogene TRBV3-2) to TRBJ1-6; unclear D gene. Trimming pared 0 bases from V and 7 bases from J, leaving 13 bases between. CDR3 length: 16 amino acids. Germline V CDR1 and CDR2: LGHDT, YNNKEL (reference sequence). Here the CDR3 DNA reads TGTGCCAGCAGCCAAGATTATAGACGGAGCAATTCACCCCTCCACTTT. As protein: CASSQDYRRSNSPLHF.

The rearrangement joins TRBV24-1 to TRBJ1-5; 8 bases match TRBD1. Trimming at V came to 5 bases and at J to 7 bases, leaving 6 bases not matched to a gene. The CDR3 totals 14 residues. Germline values: CDR1 KGHDR, CDR2 SFDVKD. For the CDR3, the DNA is TGTGCCACCAGTGCCCAGGGGGCCTGGCAGCCCCAGCATTTT. Translation gives CATSAQGAWQPQHF.

The chain combines TRBV20-1 with TRBJ2-1, with TRBD2 matching 9 bases. V dropped 3 bases and J dropped 7; count of bases not matched to a gene: 7. CDR1 is DFQATT and CDR2 is SNEGSKA in the germline V gene (reference sequence). This CDR3 region has 14 residues. The CDR3 reads CSASKLAGSNEQFF. The CDR3 DNA sequence: TGCAGTGCTAGTAAGCTAGCGGGGTCGAATGAGCAGTTCTTC.

The chain carries TRBV30 and TRBJ2-3; 8 bases line up with TRBD2. With V trimmed by 8 bases and J by 2 bases, 9 bases remained unmatched. Germline V gene lookup returns CDR1 GTSNPN and CDR2 SVGIG (reference sequence). The CDR3 length is 14 residues. As DNA, the CDR3 is TGTGCCGGAAGGGTAGCGGGGTCCACAGATACGCAGTATTTT. The encoded protein is CAGRVAGSTDTQYF.

A remark on this clone: Its ends do not fully match the called genes, so a read error is possible. This chain connects TRBV7-7 to TRBJ2-3; the match to TRBD1 covers 7 bases. The CDR3 is 16 amino acids. CDR1 SSHAT and CDR2 FNYEAQ come from the germline V gene (reference sequence). The CDR3 nucleotides read TGTGCTAGCAGCTTAGGACAGGCGGCCGGCACAGATACGCAGTATTTT. Translated: CASSLGQAAGTDTQYF.

CDR3 sequence: CASSSRQGQVTEAFF. The CDR3 nucleotides read TGTGCCAGCAGCTCAAGACAGGGACAAGTCACTGAAGCTTTCTTT. The V call is TRBV7-9, the J call TRBJ1-1; 7 nucleotides agree with TRBD1. The trim removed 4 bases at V and 4 bases at J, leaving 9 bases unmatched. Germline V lookup: CDR1 SEHNR, CDR2 FQNEAQ (reference sequence). This CDR3 comprises 15 residues.

The CDR3 DNA reads as TGTGCCAGCTCACCACAGCTAAGGAGCTCTGGAAACACCATATATTTT. Its protein is CASSPQLRSSGNTIYF. This chain links TRBV18 with TRBJ1-3, with no clear D. This CDR3 has 16 residues. Germline V lookup: CDR1 KGHSH, CDR2 LQKENI. Trimming pared 1 base from V and 0 bases from J, leaving 10 bases between. The full variable domain, rest sourced from reference TRBV18 and TRBJ1-3, is NAGVMQNPRHLVRRRGQEARLRCSPMKGHSHVYWYRQLPEEGLKFMVYLQKENIIDESGMPKERFSAEFPKEGPSILRIQQVVRGDSAAYFCASSPQLRSSGNTIYFGEGSWLTVV.

The chain is built from TRBV28 and TRBJ1-5; TRBD1 matches at 7 bases. CDR1 MDHEN and CDR2 SYDVKM come from the germline V gene. This CDR3 spans 15 amino acids. Germline trimming cut 5 bases from V and 3 bases from J; bases unmatched to any gene: 7. CDR3 DNA: TGTGCCAGCAGTCCGCGGACAGGCTCCAATCAGCCCCAGCATTTT. The encoded protein is CASSPRTGSNQPQHF.

The rearrangement uses TRBV6-5 and TRBJ2-7; 7 bases are a match to TRBD1. V lost 6 bases, J lost 5 bases, and 7 bases stayed unmatched. CDR3 length: 13 residues. Germline-derived CDR1 and CDR2 are MNHEY and SVGAGI. The CDR3 sequence is CASRPPQGHEQYF. The CDR3 DNA is TGTGCCAGCAGACCTCCACAGGGGCACGAGCAGTACTTC.

The rearrangement links TRBV29-1 to TRBJ2-4; tentatively, D is TRBD1 (6 bases). The CDR3 totals 13 residues. Germline V CDR1 and CDR2: SQVTM, ANQGSEA. With 0 bases removed from V and 10 bases from J, the gap between germline ends came to 13 bases. The DNA for the CDR3 is TGCAGCGTTGAAGAGAGGGCAGGGGCGATTCAGTACTTC. Translation gives CSVEERAGAIQYF.

The genes are TRBV28 and TRBJ1-2, with D perhaps matching TRBD1 (6 bases). With 3 bases removed from V and 5 bases from J, the gap between germline ends came to 10 bases. The CDR3 extends over 13 amino acids. Per germline, CDR1 MDHEN and CDR2 SYDVKM. CDR3 in DNA: TGTGCCAGCAGTTTCACCAGGGGATATGGCTACACCTTC. It encodes CASSFTRGYGYTF.

The chain joins TRBV5-1 to TRBJ1-6; D perhaps matches TRBD1 (6 bases). This CDR3 is built from 18 residues. From germline, CDR1 is SGHRS and CDR2 YFSETQ. V lost 4 bases, J lost 5 bases, and 22 bases lay in between. The CDR3 bases are TGCGCCAGCAGCAGCAAATGGACGACAGGCACCGATAATTCACCCCTCCACTTT. Translating gives CASSSKWTTGTDNSPLHF. Supplemented by reference TRBV5-1 and TRBJ1-6, the full variable domain reads KAGVTQTPRYLIKTRGQQVTLSCSPISGHRSVSWYQQTPGQGLQFLFEYFSETQRNKGNFPGRFSGRQFSNSRSEMNVSTLELGDSALYLCASSSKWTTGTDNSPLHFGNGTRLTVT.

This rearrangement joins TRBV20-1 to TRBJ2-5, with D tentatively TRBD2 (6 bases). This CDR3 has 14 residues. The V gene's germline CDR1 is DFQATT and CDR2 SNEGSKA (reference sequence). The ends were cut back, 3 bases at V and 5 bases at J, with 16 bases in the middle. DNA for the CDR3: TGCAGTGCTAGTTTTGTCCGGAGCGGGGAGACCCAGTACTTC. It yields the protein CSASFVRSGETQYF.

The J gene is TRBJ2-7, the V gene TRBV18; 10 bases are shared with TRBD2. This CDR3 has 14 amino acids. Per the germline V gene, CDR1 is KGHSH and CDR2 is LQKENI. Trimming took 0 bases from V and 10 from J; bases not matched to a gene: 6. The CDR3 nucleotides read TGTGCCAGCTCACCACCGGCGAGCGGGAGGGGTCAGTACTTC. Translated: CASSPPASGRGQYF.

The chain recombines TRBV7-3 with TRBJ2-5; D possibly corresponds to TRBD1 (5 bases). Trimming took off 5 bases at V and 1 base at J, with 8 bases between the two ends. Germline V gene lookup returns CDR1 SGHTA and CDR2 FQGTGA. The length of the CDR3 is 13 residues. The CDR3, as DNA: TGTGCCAGCAGCCCGACAGTCCAAGAGACCCAGTACTTC. It specifies CASSPTVQETQYF.

This clone was found once. V usage is TRBV6-5 and J usage is TRBJ1-2; 11 nucleotides align to TRBD1. The CDR3 runs to 15 residues. With V trimmed by 2 bases and J by 4 bases, 3 bases remained unmatched. The germline gives CDR1 MNHEY, CDR2 SVGAGI. CDR3 DNA: TGTGCCAGCAGTTACGGACAGGGGGCTGTCTATGGCTACACCTTC. It encodes CASSYGQGAVYGYTF.

The rearrangement joins TRBV5-4 to TRBJ2-3; 10 positions agree with TRBD2. The germline gives CDR1 SGHNT, CDR2 YYREEE (reference sequence). The CDR3 has 16 amino acids. The V segment lost 0 bases and the J segment 5 bases; nucleotides outside the gene matches: 6. The CDR3 nucleotides read TGTGCCAGCAGCTTGGCTAGCGGGAGCGGGGGAGATACGCAGTATTTT. Residues: CASSLASGSGGDTQYF.

The J gene is TRBJ1-3, the V gene TRBV29-1; D possibly corresponds to TRBD1 (5 bases). CDR1 and CDR2 from the germline V gene are SQVTM and ANQGSEA. CDR3 size: 14 residues. Trimming removed 2 bases at V and 1 base at J, with 9 bases between. The CDR3 protein is CSVETAGSGNTIYF. In nucleotides, the CDR3 is TGCAGCGTTGAAACGGCAGGGTCTGGAAACACCATATATTTT.

V gene TRBV7-9 combines with J gene TRBJ2-7; 8 bases match TRBD2. Per germline, CDR1 SEHNR and CDR2 FQNEAQ (reference sequence). The CDR3 is made up of 17 amino acids. With 4 bases clipped from V and 0 bases from J, the junction kept 11 bases outside the gene matches. The CDR3 protein is CASSSSGGGWSSYEQYF. The CDR3 DNA reads TGTGCCAGCAGCTCAAGCGGGGGTGGATGGAGCTCCTACGAGCAGTACTTC.